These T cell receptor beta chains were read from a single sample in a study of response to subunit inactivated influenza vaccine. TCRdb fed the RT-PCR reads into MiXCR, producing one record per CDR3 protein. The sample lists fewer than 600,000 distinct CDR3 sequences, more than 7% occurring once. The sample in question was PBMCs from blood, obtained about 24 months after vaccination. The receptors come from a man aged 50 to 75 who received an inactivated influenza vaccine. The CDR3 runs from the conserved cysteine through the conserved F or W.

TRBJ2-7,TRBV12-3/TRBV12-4,CASSLSTGDTYEQYF
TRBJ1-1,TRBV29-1,CSVLRTRGTEAFF
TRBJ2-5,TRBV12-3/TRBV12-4,CASSEGQGVTKETQYF
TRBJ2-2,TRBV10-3,CAISAVGGQNTGELFF
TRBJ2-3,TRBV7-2,CASSYRGPRTDTQYF
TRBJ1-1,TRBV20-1,CSASESPGSQNTEAFF
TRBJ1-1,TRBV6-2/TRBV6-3,CASSSRGKRNTEAFF
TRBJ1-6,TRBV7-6,CASSLNSYPNSPLHF
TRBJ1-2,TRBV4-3,CASSQDLGSTAGYTF
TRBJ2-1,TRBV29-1,CSVEWRTAGGSYNEQFF
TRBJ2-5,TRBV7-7,CASSLGTGVETQYF
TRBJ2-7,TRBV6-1,CASSRPGQASEQYF
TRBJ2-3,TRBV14,CASSRLAGTPDTQYF
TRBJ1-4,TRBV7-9,CASSLGLTEATNEKLFF
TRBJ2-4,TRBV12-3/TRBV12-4,CASSLDRTGGNIQYF
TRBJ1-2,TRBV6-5,CASSYFQGDGYTF
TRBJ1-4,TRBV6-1,CASSRDQNEKLFF
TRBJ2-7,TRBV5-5,CASSLGGQIYEQYF
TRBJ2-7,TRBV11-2,CASSYQTSTASSYEQYF
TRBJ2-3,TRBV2,CASSEARGRYTDTQYF
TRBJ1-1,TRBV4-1,CASSHHRGRVGTEAFF
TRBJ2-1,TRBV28,CASSPIAGGSYNEQFF
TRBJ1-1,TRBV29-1,CSVVRRARSTEAFF
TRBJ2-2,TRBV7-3,CASGVSSGELFF
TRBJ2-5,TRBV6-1,CASNPGTSMQTQYF
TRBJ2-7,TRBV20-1,CSASFQKRYEQYF
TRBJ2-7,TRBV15,CATSSPTGGATYEQYF
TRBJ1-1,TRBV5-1,CASSPRGFTEAFF
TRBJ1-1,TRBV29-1,CSVSDTVKSAFF
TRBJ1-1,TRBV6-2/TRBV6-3,CASSRQWSEAFF
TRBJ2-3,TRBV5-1,CASSMDRVLTDTQYF
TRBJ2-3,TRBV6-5,CASSYRQGYTDTQYF
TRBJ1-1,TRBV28,CASTRQGTFF
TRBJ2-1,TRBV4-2,CASSQEPQILYNEQFF
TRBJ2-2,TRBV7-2,CASRIGGNTGELFF
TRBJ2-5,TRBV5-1,CASSSLAGTSKMAQYF
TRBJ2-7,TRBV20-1,CSARDHGGEQYF
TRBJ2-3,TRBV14,CASSQDGLASTDTQYF
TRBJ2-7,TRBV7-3,CASSLRASGPYEQYF
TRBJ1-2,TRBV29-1,CSVVRARGGYTF
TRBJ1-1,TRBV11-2,CASRRPGGRITEAFF
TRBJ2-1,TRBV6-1,CASSEGRYNEQFF
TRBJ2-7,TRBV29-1,CSVEITSYEQYF
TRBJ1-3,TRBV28,CASHRESGNTIYF
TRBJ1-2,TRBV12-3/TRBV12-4,CASRKTDTSNYGYTF
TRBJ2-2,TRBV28,CASTTGMGELFF